The source of this T cell receptor beta chain is a study of blood T cell repertoires in COVID-19. Patients at the Seattle site were enrolled during active infection and followed longitudinally. The CDR3 sequence is 16 residues long. The junction had 8 bases not matched to a gene; V was cut back by 3 bases and J by 10 bases. Germline V gene sequence: CDR1 SGHAT, CDR2 FQNNGV. The sample holds a few counts of this clone. How the authors handled the data: Estimated nucleated cell counts came from reference gene primer amplification. The data were produced by immunoSEQ multiplex PCR, yet TCRdb's version contains in-frame clones alone and is incomplete. V and J calls and clone size are as listed in that table; D and trimming were resolved from the DNA. The table lists 150,000 or so clones, around 91% of them singletons, with roughly 13% in the top ten.

The chain combines TRBV11-2 with TRBJ1-6, with 11 bases aligning to TRBD1. The TCR originated in a man younger than 35 with COVID-19, enrolled during active disease. Source material: peripheral blood. The CDR3 spells CASSFSWTGGVSPLHF. In DNA form, the CDR3 reads TGTGCCAGCAGCTTCTCCTGGACAGGGGGCGTCTCACCCCTCCACTTT.